A selection of T cell receptor beta chains follows, all from one sample in a study of blood T cells in healthy people across ages. TCRdb used MiXCR to reprocess the 5' RACE reads, holding one entry per CDR3 protein. The sample contains 700,000 to 850,000 distinct CDR3 sequences, roughly 35% of which appear only once. The specimen was blood. These receptors all stem from a man in his late teens or twenties in good health. The CDR3 runs from the conserved cysteine through the conserved F or W. Each record gives: V gene, J gene, CDR3 protein.

v_call: TRBV12-3/TRBV12-4; j_call: TRBJ2-3; cdr3_aa: CASTLAGAADTQYF
v_call: TRBV2; j_call: NA; cdr3_aa: CASSIETGSYNEQYF
v_call: TRBV5-1; j_call: TRBJ2-3; cdr3_aa: CASSLGTIGDTQYF
v_call: TRBV10-3; j_call: TRBJ2-7; cdr3_aa: CAISAGTRAYEQYF
v_call: TRBV25-1; j_call: TRBJ2-1; cdr3_aa: CASSETLTGVGNEQFF
v_call: TRBV28; j_call: TRBJ1-4; cdr3_aa: CASSSGTLNEKLFF
v_call: TRBV12-3/TRBV12-4; j_call: TRBJ1-4; cdr3_aa: CASRQGTNEKLFF
v_call: TRBV3-1; j_call: TRBJ2-5; cdr3_aa: CASTLTEGNEQYF
v_call: TRBV29-1; j_call: TRBJ1-1; cdr3_aa: CSVVVRGRDTEAFF
v_call: TRBV7-2; j_call: TRBJ2-3; cdr3_aa: CASSLAPGTGSDTQYF
v_call: TRBV4-1; j_call: TRBJ1-1; cdr3_aa: CASSQDSGGGTEAFF
v_call: TRBV20-1; j_call: TRBJ1-4; cdr3_aa: CSARELQATNEKLFF
v_call: TRBV6-6; j_call: TRBJ1-2; cdr3_aa: CASGDRGVYGYTF
v_call: TRBV21-1; j_call: TRBJ2-3; cdr3_aa: CASSKLRAGSSTDTQYF
v_call: TRBV6-6; j_call: TRBJ1-5; cdr3_aa: CATRERDPQPQHF
v_call: TRBV12-3/TRBV12-4; j_call: TRBJ1-2; cdr3_aa: CASSWRQENYGYTF
v_call: TRBV9; j_call: TRBJ1-1; cdr3_aa: CASSVGIGVPMNTEAFF
v_call: TRBV4-2; j_call: TRBJ1-2; cdr3_aa: CASSQDEEAYGYTF
v_call: TRBV29-1; j_call: TRBJ2-3; cdr3_aa: CSGRGLAGGPDSPGVTDTQYF
v_call: TRBV10-3; j_call: TRBJ1-6; cdr3_aa: CAISESASPLHF
v_call: TRBV29-1; j_call: TRBJ2-5; cdr3_aa: CSVEAETGEGAQYF
v_call: TRBV2; j_call: TRBJ2-7; cdr3_aa: CASSGRPAYEQYF
v_call: TRBV5-1; j_call: TRBJ1-4; cdr3_aa: CASSLSGNDGNEKLFF
v_call: TRBV4-3; j_call: TRBJ1-6; cdr3_aa: CASSQDWGSSYNSPLHF
v_call: TRBV7-2; j_call: TRBJ2-2; cdr3_aa: CASSLWAGENTGELFF
v_call: TRBV6-5; j_call: TRBJ2-5; cdr3_aa: CASSYSRTWDNEQYF
v_call: TRBV6-5; j_call: TRBJ1-6; cdr3_aa: CASSPANGNSPLHF
v_call: TRBV10-3; j_call: TRBJ2-1; cdr3_aa: CAISATSGGYNEQFF
v_call: TRBV11-2; j_call: TRBJ2-1; cdr3_aa: CASSLLTGTGTNEQFF
v_call: TRBV11-2; j_call: TRBJ2-1; cdr3_aa: CASSFGSSGSNEQFF
v_call: TRBV7-9; j_call: TRBJ2-5; cdr3_aa: CASSFQGAQETQYF
v_call: TRBV20-1; j_call: TRBJ1-1; cdr3_aa: CSAVGVGPGKTEAFF
v_call: TRBV28; j_call: TRBJ2-5; cdr3_aa: CASSPALEPWKETQYF
v_call: TRBV7-3; j_call: TRBJ2-7; cdr3_aa: CASSLGHTYEQYF
v_call: TRBV10-3; j_call: TRBJ2-3; cdr3_aa: CAISTLAGGTETQYF
v_call: TRBV5-1; j_call: TRBJ2-7; cdr3_aa: CASQRDYTYEQYF
v_call: TRBV4-1; j_call: TRBJ1-1; cdr3_aa: CASSPQARGTTEAFF
v_call: TRBV15; j_call: TRBJ1-2; cdr3_aa: CATSRDGEIGYTF
v_call: TRBV29-1; j_call: TRBJ2-7; cdr3_aa: CSAWGQGFNNEQYF
v_call: TRBV7-9; j_call: TRBJ2-5; cdr3_aa: CASSLDRGGQETQYF
v_call: TRBV5-1; j_call: TRBJ2-5; cdr3_aa: CASSPSSGGSYNEQYF
v_call: TRBV13; j_call: TRBJ2-3; cdr3_aa: CVSSRAARDTQYF
v_call: TRBV7-2; j_call: TRBJ1-1; cdr3_aa: CASSLAQGGTEAFF
v_call: TRBV10-3; j_call: TRBJ2-7; cdr3_aa: CAISATAGGSYEQYF
v_call: TRBV5-4; j_call: TRBJ1-1; cdr3_aa: CASSYQGGLNTEAFF
v_call: TRBV4-2; j_call: TRBJ2-4; cdr3_aa: CASSRGTAQNIRYF
v_call: TRBV6-1; j_call: TRBJ1-5; cdr3_aa: CASSENWAGGNQPQHF
v_call: TRBV2; j_call: TRBJ1-5; cdr3_aa: CASNPFPQHF
v_call: TRBV14; j_call: TRBJ2-1; cdr3_aa: CASTRLAGGNNEQFF
v_call: TRBV9; j_call: TRBJ1-1; cdr3_aa: CASSVDLGRGTEAFF
v_call: TRBV7-2; j_call: TRBJ2-5; cdr3_aa: CASSPGGGDETQYF
v_call: TRBV5-1; j_call: TRBJ1-2; cdr3_aa: CASSLLRDRADYGYTF
v_call: TRBV24-1; j_call: TRBJ2-5; cdr3_aa: CATSDWGKGETQYF